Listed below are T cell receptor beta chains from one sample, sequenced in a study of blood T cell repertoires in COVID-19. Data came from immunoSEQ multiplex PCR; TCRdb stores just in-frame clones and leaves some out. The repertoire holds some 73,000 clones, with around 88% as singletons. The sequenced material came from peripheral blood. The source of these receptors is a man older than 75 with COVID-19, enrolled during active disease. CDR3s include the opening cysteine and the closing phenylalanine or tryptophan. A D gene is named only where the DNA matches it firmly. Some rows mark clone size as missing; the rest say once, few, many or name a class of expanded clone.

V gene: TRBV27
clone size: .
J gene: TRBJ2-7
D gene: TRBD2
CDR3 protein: CASSLLAGGPSYEQYF
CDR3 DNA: TGTGCCAGCAGTTTGTTAGCGGGGGGGCCGTCCTACGAGCAGTACTTC

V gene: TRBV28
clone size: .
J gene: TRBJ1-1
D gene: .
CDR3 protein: CASSRQVRGTEAFF
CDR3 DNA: TGTGCCAGCAGCAGACAGGTTAGGGGGACTGAAGCTTTCTTT

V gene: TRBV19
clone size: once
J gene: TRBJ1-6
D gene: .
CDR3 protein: CASTARDSPLHF
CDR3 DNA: TGTGCCAGTACCGCGCGAGATTCACCCCTCCACTTT

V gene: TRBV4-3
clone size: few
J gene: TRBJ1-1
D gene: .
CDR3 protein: CASSQSLAGEIDTEAFF
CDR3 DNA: TGCGCCAGCAGCCAATCCCTCGCCGGGGAAATCGACACTGAAGCTTTCTTT

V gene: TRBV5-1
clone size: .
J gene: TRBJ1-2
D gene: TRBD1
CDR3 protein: CASSEQGAHGYTF
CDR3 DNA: TGCGCCAGCAGTGAACAGGGGGCCCATGGCTACACCTTC

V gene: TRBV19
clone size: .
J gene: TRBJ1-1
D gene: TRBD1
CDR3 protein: CASSMGPGQGRNTEAFF
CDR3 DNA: TGTGCCAGTAGTATGGGCCCGGGACAGGGAAGGAACACTGAAGCTTTCTTT

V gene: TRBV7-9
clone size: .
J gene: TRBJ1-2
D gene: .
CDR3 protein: CASSLGLGATNYGYTF
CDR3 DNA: TGTGCCAGCAGCTTAGGCCTCGGTGCAACTAACTATGGCTACACCTTC

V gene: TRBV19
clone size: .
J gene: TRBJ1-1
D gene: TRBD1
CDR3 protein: CASSISDRGMMNTEAFF
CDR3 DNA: TGTGCCAGTAGTATTTCGGACAGGGGGATGATGAACACTGAAGCTTTCTTT

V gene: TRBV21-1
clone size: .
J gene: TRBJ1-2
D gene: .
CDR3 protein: CASTVGRPGGYTF
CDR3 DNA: TGTGCCAGCACCGTAGGTCGCCCGGGAGGCTACACCTTC

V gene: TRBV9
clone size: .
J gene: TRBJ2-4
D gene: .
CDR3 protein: CASSSRDSGGEENIQYF
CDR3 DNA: TGTGCCAGCAGCTCTCGGGACAGCGGGGGAGAGGAAAACATTCAGTACTTC

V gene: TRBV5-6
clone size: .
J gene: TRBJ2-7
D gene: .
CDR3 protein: CASSLWGGSSYEQYF
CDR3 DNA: TGTGCCAGCAGCTTGTGGGGCGGAAGCTCCTACGAGCAGTACTTC

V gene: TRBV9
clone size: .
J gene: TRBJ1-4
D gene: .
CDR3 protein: CASSVERIGEKLFF
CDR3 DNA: TGTGCCAGCAGCGTAGAGAGGATTGGTGAAAAACTGTTTTTT

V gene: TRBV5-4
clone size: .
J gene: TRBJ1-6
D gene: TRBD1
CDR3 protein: CASSLPGTGNNSPLHF
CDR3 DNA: TGTGCCAGCAGCTTGCCCGGGACAGGGAATAATTCACCCCTCCACTTT

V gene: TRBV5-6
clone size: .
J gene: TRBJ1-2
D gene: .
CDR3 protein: CASSLPGNYGYTF
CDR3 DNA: TGTGCCAGCAGCTTGCCAGGGAACTATGGCTACACCTTC

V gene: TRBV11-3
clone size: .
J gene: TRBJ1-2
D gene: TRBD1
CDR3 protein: CASSPQGAGGYTF
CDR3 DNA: TGTGCCAGCAGCCCCCAGGGGGCGGGAGGCTACACCTTC

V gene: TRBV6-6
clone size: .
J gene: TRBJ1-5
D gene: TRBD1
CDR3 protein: CAISGQGGDQPQHF
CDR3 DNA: TGTGCCATTTCGGGACAGGGGGGCGATCAGCCCCAGCATTTT

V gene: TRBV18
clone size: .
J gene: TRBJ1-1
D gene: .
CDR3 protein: CASSRATDNTEAFF
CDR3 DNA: TGTGCCAGCTCCCGGGCGACAGATAACACTGAAGCTTTCTTT

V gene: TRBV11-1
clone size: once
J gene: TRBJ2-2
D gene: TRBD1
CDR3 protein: CASSRDRAGTGELFF
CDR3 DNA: TGTGCCAGCAGCCGGGACAGGGCTGGCACCGGGGAGCTGTTTTTT

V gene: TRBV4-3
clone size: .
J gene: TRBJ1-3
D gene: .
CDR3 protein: CASSQDLRESGNTIYF
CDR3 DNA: TGCGCCAGCAGCCAAGATCTCAGGGAAAGTGGAAACACCATATATTTT

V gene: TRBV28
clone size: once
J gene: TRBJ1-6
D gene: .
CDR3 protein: CASRVAGSSYNSPLHF
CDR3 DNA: TGTGCCAGCAGAGTGGCAGGGTCATCCTATAATTCACCCCTCCACTTT

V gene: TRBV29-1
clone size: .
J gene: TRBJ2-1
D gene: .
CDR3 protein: CSVERGFSNADEQFF
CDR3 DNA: TGCAGCGTTGAGCGAGGCTTTAGCAACGCCGATGAGCAGTTCTTC

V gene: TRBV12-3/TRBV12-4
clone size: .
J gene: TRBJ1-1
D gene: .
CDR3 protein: CASSIRGTEAFF
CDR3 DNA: TGTGCCAGCAGTATCAGGGGTACTGAAGCTTTCTTT

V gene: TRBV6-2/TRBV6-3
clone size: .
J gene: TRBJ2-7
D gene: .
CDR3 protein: CASSYSYASSYEQYF
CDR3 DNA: TGTGCCAGCAGTTACTCGTATGCCAGCTCCTACGAGCAGTACTTC

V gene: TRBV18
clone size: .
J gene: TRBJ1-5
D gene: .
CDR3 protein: CASKSGRFNQPQHF
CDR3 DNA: TGTGCCAGCAAATCGGGGAGATTCAATCAGCCCCAGCATTTT

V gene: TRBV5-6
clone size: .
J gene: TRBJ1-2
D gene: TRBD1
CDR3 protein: CASSLAGGYGYTF
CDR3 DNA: TGTGCCAGCAGCTTGGCAGGGGGTTATGGCTACACCTTC

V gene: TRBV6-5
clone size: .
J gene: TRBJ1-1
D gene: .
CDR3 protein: CASRGVTATTEAFF
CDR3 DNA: TGTGCCAGCAGGGGTGTGACAGCGACCACTGAAGCTTTCTTT

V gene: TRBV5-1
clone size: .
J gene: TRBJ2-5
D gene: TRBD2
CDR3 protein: CASSLAKLAIAVQETQYF
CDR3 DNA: TGCGCCAGCAGCTTGGCCAAACTAGCGATAGCCGTCCAAGAGACCCAGTACTTC

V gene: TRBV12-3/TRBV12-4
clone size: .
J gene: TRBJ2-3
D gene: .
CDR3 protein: CASSPNSKDTQYF
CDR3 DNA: TGTGCCAGCAGTCCAAACTCCAAGGATACGCAGTATTTT

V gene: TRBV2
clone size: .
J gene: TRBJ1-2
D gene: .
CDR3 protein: CASSDSGGYTF
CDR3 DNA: TGTGCCAGCAGTGATTCGGGTGGCTACACCTTC

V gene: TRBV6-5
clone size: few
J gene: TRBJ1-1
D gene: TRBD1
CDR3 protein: CASSYDRGGEAFF
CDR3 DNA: TGTGCCAGCAGCTACGACAGGGGCGGTGAAGCTTTCTTT

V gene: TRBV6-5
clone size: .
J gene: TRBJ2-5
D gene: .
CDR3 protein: CATSWVRETQYF
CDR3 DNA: TGTGCCACATCTTGGGTGCGGGAGACCCAGTACTTC

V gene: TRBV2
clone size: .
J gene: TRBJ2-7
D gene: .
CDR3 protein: CASKPLPGEQYF
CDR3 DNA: TGTGCCAGCAAACCCCTTCCGGGCGAGCAGTACTTC

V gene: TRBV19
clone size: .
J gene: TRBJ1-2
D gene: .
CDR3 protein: CASSIGQSNYGYTF
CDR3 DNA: TGTGCCAGTAGTATCGGACAGTCAAACTATGGCTACACCTTC

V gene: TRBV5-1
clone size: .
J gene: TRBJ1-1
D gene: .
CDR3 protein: CASSLDWRGAEAFF
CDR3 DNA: TGCGCCAGCAGCTTGGATTGGCGGGGGGCTGAAGCTTTCTTT

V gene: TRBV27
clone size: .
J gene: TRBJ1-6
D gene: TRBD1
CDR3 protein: CASSSTGVSPLHF
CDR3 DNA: TGTGCCAGCAGTTCGACAGGGGTTTCACCCCTCCACTTT

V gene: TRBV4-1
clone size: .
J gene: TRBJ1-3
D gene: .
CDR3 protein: CASSQGGRAGAPGNTIYF
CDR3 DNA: TGCGCCAGCAGCCAAGGAGGTAGGGCAGGGGCCCCTGGAAACACCATATATTTT

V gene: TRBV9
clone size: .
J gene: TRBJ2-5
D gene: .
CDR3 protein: CASSVARSGVRETQYF
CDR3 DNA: TGTGCCAGCAGCGTAGCGCGCTCGGGGGTAAGAGAGACCCAGTACTTC

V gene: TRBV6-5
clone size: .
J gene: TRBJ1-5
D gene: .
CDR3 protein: CASSYGSSNQPQHF
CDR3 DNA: TGTGCCAGCAGTTACGGGAGCTCGAATCAGCCCCAGCATTTT

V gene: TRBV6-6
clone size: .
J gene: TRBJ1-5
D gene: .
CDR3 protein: CASSFITDSNQPQHF
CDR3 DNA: TGTGCCAGCAGTTTTATCACAGATAGCAATCAGCCCCAGCATTTT

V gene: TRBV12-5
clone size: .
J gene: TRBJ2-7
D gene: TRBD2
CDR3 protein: CASLPTRGGPSYEQYF
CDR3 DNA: TGTGCTAGTCTTCCAACCCGGGGGGGCCCTTCCTACGAGCAGTACTTC

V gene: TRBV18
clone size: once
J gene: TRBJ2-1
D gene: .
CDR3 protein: CACSRGQGKVIEQFF
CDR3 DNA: TGTGCCTGCTCACGGGGTCAGGGTAAGGTCATTGAGCAGTTCTTC

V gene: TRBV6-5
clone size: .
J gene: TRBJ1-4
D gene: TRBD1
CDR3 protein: CASDPRRTGGEKLFF
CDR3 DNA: TGTGCCAGTGACCCCCGGCGGACAGGGGGCGAAAAACTGTTTTTT

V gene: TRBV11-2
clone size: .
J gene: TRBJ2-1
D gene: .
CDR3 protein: CASSSLLQGNEQFF
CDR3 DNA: TGTGCCAGCAGCTCCCTGTTGCAGGGAAATGAGCAGTTCTTC

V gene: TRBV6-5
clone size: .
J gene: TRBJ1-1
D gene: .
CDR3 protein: CASSYGSGNTEAFF
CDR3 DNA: TGTGCCAGCAGTTACGGCTCAGGGAACACTGAAGCTTTCTTT

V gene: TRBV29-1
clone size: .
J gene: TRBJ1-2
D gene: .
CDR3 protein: CSVVPADTNYGYTF
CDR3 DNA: TGCAGCGTTGTCCCCGCGGACACAAACTATGGCTACACCTTC

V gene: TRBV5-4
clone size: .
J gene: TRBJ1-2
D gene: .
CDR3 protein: CASSLGFRGANYGYTF
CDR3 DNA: TGTGCCAGCAGCTTGGGATTCAGGGGCGCTAACTATGGCTACACCTTC

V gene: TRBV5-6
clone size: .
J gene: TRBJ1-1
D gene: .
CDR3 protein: CASSATGPNTEAFF
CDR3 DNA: TGTGCCAGCAGCGCTACAGGTCCGAACACTGAAGCTTTCTTT

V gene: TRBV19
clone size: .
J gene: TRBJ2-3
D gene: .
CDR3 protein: CASSISLLTDTQYF
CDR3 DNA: TGTGCCAGTAGTATTTCCTTACTCACAGATACGCAGTATTTT

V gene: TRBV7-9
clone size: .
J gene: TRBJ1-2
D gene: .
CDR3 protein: CASSRSDSTRDGYTF
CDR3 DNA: TGTGCCAGCAGCCGCTCGGACTCAACCCGGGATGGCTACACCTTC

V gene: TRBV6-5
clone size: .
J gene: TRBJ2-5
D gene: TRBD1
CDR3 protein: CASSFDREETQYF
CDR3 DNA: TGTGCCAGCAGTTTTGACAGGGAAGAGACCCAGTACTTC

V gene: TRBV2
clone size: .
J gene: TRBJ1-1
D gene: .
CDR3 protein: CASRALGNTEAFF
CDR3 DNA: TGTGCCAGCAGGGCGCTAGGGAACACTGAAGCTTTCTTT

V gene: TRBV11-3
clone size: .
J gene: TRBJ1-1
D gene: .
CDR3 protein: CASSSRLARTEAFF
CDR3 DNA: TGTGCCAGCAGCTCCAGGTTGGCGAGAACTGAAGCTTTCTTT

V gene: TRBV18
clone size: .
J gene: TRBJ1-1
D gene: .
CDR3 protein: CASSRTVDTEAFF
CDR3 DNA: TGTGCCAGCTCTCGTACAGTGGACACTGAAGCTTTCTTT

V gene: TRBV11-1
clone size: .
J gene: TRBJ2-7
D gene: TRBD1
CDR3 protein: CASTGGYEQYF
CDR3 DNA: TGTGCCAGCACAGGGGGCTACGAGCAGTACTTC

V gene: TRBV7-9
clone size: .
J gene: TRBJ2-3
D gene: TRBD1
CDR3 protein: CASSLAKGTDPSTDTQYF
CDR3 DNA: TGTGCCAGCAGCTTAGCCAAGGGGACAGACCCTAGCACAGATACGCAGTATTTT

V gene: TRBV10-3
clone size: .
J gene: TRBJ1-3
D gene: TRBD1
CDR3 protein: CAISERTGTGNTIYF
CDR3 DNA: TGTGCCATCAGTGAGCGGACAGGGACTGGAAACACCATATATTTT

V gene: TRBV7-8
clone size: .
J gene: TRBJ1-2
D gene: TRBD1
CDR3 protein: CASSPLRGVGGYTF
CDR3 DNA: TGTGCCAGCAGCCCCCTCAGGGGGGTAGGGGGCTACACCTTC